Below are 24 T cell receptor beta chains sequenced from a single sample in a study of T cell repertoires in cytomegalovirus infection. TCRdb redid the calling of the reads with MiXCR, one entry per CDR3 protein. The sample carries tens of thousands of distinct CDR3 sequences, 20% to 25% recorded once. These receptors have no identified antigens. Sequencing input: PBMCs, sequenced either directly or after in vitro stimulation (not recorded which). All receptors derive from a human donor in good health (CMV status not recorded). Some clones in this sample may be carry-over from other donors' samples.

Only a few counts were recorded for this clonotype. This CDR3 reads CASSEEGLAANTGELFF. In nucleotides, the CDR3 is TGTGCCAGCAGTGAAGAAGGACTAGCGGCGAACACCGGGGAGCTGTTTTTT. The rearrangement links TRBV6-1 to TRBJ2-2; 10 positions match TRBD2. The CDR3 is 17 residues long. V dropped 1 base and J dropped 0; count of bases not matched to a gene: 2. Germline CDR1 reads MNHNS; CDR2 reads SASEGT.

This clonotype was observed a handful of times. This chain joins TRBV5-1 and TRBJ1-2; 8 bases match TRBD1. The J segment lost 7 bases and the V segment lost 5 bases, leaving 13 bases of the junction unmatched. The germline CDR1 and CDR2 sequences are SGHRS and YFSETQ. There are 15 residues in the CDR3. DNA of the CDR3: TGCGCCAGCAGGCCCGAGCGGAGGACAGGGATTGGCTACACCTTC. It translates to CASRPERRTGIGYTF.

This clonotype was counted between two and nine times. The chain joins TRBV7-6 to TRBJ2-3, with a tentative D call TRBD1 (7 bases). V was clipped by 5 bases and J by 6 bases, with 9 bases between them. Looked up from germline, CDR1 is SGHVS and CDR2 is FNYEAQ. The CDR3 is made up of 12 amino acids. CDR3: CASSPGGDTQYF. CDR3 sequence (DNA): TGTGCCAGCAGCCCAGGGGGGGATACGCAGTATTTT.

This clonotype was found once. This chain uses TRBV27 with TRBJ1-5, with 7 bases fitting TRBD1. Germline loops: CDR1 MNHEY, CDR2 SMNVEV (reference sequence). V gave up 0 bases and J gave up 6 bases; unmatched junction bases: 5. The CDR3 is 15 amino acids. The CDR3 sequence: CASSLSKGATQPQHF. DNA for the CDR3: TGTGCCAGCAGTTTATCGAAGGGGGCCACTCAGCCCCAGCATTTT.

The chain recombines TRBV7-6 with TRBJ2-3; no clear D. This CDR3 has 15 residues. Trimming pared 1 base from V and 2 bases from J, leaving 10 bases between. The germline gives CDR1 SGHVS, CDR2 FNYEAQ. Written as DNA, the CDR3 is TGTGCCAGCAGCTTAGATGTGGGTTTCACAGATACGCAGTATTTT. Its translation: CASSLDVGFTDTQYF.

In this sample, this clonotype turned up many times. The J gene is TRBJ2-1, the V gene TRBV7-2; D possibly corresponds to TRBD2 (6 bases). Germline V gene sequence: CDR1 SGHTA, CDR2 FQGNSA. Trimming pared 6 bases from V and 10 bases from J, leaving 22 bases between. This CDR3 is 15 amino acids long. DNA of the CDR3: TGTGCCAGCAGTCTCCGGGACTCCAGTTTTCAGGAGCAGTTCTTC. Residues: CASSLRDSSFQEQFF.

This clonotype was picked up one time. V is TRBV20-1 and J is TRBJ2-3; D is ambiguous. CDR1 is DFQATT and CDR2 is SNEGSKA in the germline V gene (reference sequence). The CDR3 loop spans 13 amino acids. Trimming pared 0 bases from V and 2 bases from J, leaving 6 bases between. The CDR3 region has the DNA TGCAGTGCTAGAGATACGATCACAGATACGCAGTATTTT. The encoded protein is CSARDTITDTQYF.

CDR3 in DNA: TGTGCCAGCAGTATAACCGTATATGGCTACACCTTC. This codes for CASSITVYGYTF. This rearrangement joins TRBV28 to TRBJ1-2; D is ambiguous. CDR3 size: 12 residues. Germline V gives CDR1 MDHEN, CDR2 SYDVKM. V dropped 5 bases and J dropped 5 bases, with 9 bases sitting between them.

This clonotype showed up just a few times. The genes are TRBV19 and TRBJ2-1; D may be TRBD1 or TRBD2 (6 bases each). This CDR3 comprises 16 residues. V lost 4 bases, J lost 0 bases, and 13 bases lay in between. In germline, CDR1 is LNHDA, CDR2 SQIVND (reference sequence). CDR3 DNA: TGTGCCAGTAGTAAGCCCAGGGGAGGCTCCTACAATGAGCAGTTCTTC. Residues: CASSKPRGGSYNEQFF.

This clonotype was counted between two and nine times. The chain combines TRBV10-3 with TRBJ2-3; D ambiguous. CDR1 is ENHRY and CDR2 is SYGVKD in the germline V gene. The CDR3 consists of 15 residues. V dropped 3 bases and J dropped 3 bases, with 13 bases sitting between them. CDR3 protein: CAISDDPAATDTQYF. For the CDR3, the DNA is TGTGCCATCAGTGATGATCCGGCGGCAACAGATACGCAGTATTTT.

V and J are TRBV29-1 and TRBJ2-5; D unresolved. Germline V gene data show CDR1 as SQVTM and CDR2 as ANQGSEA. CDR3 length equals 12 residues. V was pared by 1 base and J by 6 bases, with 9 bases between. CDR3 residues: CSVEVVSKTQYF. CDR3 sequence (DNA): TGCAGCGTTGAAGTGGTTTCGAAGACCCAGTACTTC.

Of note for this clonotype: Mismatch with germline at one junction end may stem from a read error. The V and J genes are TRBV5-6 and TRBJ2-1; possible D gene TRBD1, 7 bases. Looked up from germline, CDR1 is SGHDT and CDR2 is YYEEEE. CDR3 length: 13 residues. CDR3 loop: CASRGTSYNEQFF. CDR3 sequence (DNA): TGTGCGAGCAGGGGGACTTCCTACAATGAGCAGTTCTTC.

V usage is TRBV19 and J usage is TRBJ1-1; D is unresolved. There are 14 residues in the CDR3. Trimming left V 5 bases short and J 5 bases short, with 15 bases between. In germline, CDR1 is LNHDA, CDR2 SQIVND (reference sequence). CDR3 sequence reads: CASSPPVEWTEAFF. The CDR3 bases are TGTGCCAGTAGTCCCCCGGTGGAGTGGACTGAAGCTTTCTTT.

Only a few counts were recorded for this clonotype. Written as DNA, the CDR3 is TGCAGTGCTACACAACCCTCTGGGATGACTAGCGGTAGCACAGATACGCAGTATTTT. Protein sequence: CSATQPSGMTSGSTDTQYF. The rearrangement uses TRBV20-1 and TRBJ2-3, with 9 bases fitting TRBD2. Germline trimming cut 4 bases from V and 0 bases from J; bases unmatched to any gene: 17. This CDR3 contains 19 residues. The germline V gene has CDR1 DFQATT and CDR2 SNEGSKA (reference sequence).

Many counts were recorded for this clonotype. V gene TRBV7-8 combines with J gene TRBJ2-1; no definite D call. Looked up from germline, CDR1 is SGHVS and CDR2 is FQNEAQ. There are 14 residues in the CDR3. Trimming pared 5 bases from V and 7 bases from J, leaving 15 bases between. CDR3 residues: CASSPGTTLNEQFF. The CDR3 bases are TGTGCCAGCAGCCCCGGAACCACTTTGAATGAGCAGTTCTTC. Full variable domain (remainder filled in from reference TRBV7-8 and TRBJ2-1): GAGVSQSPRYKVAKRGQDVALRCDPISGHVSLFWYQQALGQGPEFLTYFQNEAQLDKSGLPSDRFFAERPEGSVSTLKIQRTQQEDSAVYLCASSPGTTLNEQFFGPGTRLTVL.

Here the CDR3 DNA reads TGTGCCAGCAGCTTATTGGGCGGGGTCAATGAGCAGTTCTTC. Protein product: CASSLLGGVNEQFF. The J gene is TRBJ2-1, the V gene TRBV7-2, with a weak D call TRBD2 (6 bases). CDR3 length equals 14 residues. V lost 2 bases and J lost 6, with 11 bases in between. Germline loops: CDR1 SGHTA, CDR2 FQGNSA.

DNA for the CDR3: TGTGCCAGCTCACCACCGGGGGACTACCTCAATGAGCAGTTCTTC. Amino acids: CASSPPGDYLNEQFF. The V and J genes are TRBV18 and TRBJ2-1; 7 bases align to TRBD2. Germline V gene lookup returns CDR1 KGHSH and CDR2 LQKENI. The CDR3 contains 15 residues. J gave up 6 bases and V 0 bases, and 5 bases lay outside the gene matches.

This clonotype was picked up many times. The CDR3 loop is CASSPNQGGYYNEQFF. Written as DNA, the CDR3 is TGTGCCAGCAGCCCGAATCAAGGGGGGTATTACAATGAGCAGTTCTTC. The rearrangement uses TRBV12-3 or TRBV12-4 and TRBJ2-1; the D call may be TRBD1 or TRBD2 (6 bases each). Trimming stripped 6 bases from V and 4 bases from J, with 19 bases between. The CDR3 runs 16 residues.

This clonotype has only a few counts. V gene TRBV4-3 combines with J gene TRBJ1-5; D is undetermined. The V gene lost 1 base and the J gene lost 9 bases, with 19 bases spanning the gap. In germline, CDR1 is LGHNA, CDR2 YSLEER. The CDR3 is 16 residues long. The CDR3 spells CASSQGLTGDNGPQHF. CDR3 DNA sequence: TGCGCCAGCAGCCAAGGTCTGACGGGAGATAATGGGCCCCAGCATTTT.

There are many counts of this clonotype. CDR3 in DNA: TGTGCCAGCAGCTTAAGGCCTGGGGGCCTGGCCAAAAACATTCAGTACTTC. It is translated as CASSLRPGGLAKNIQYF. The genes are TRBV7-8 and TRBJ2-4; possibly TRBD1 for D (6 bases). The V end was cut by 2 bases, the J end by 1 base, with 15 bases between. CDR1 is SGHVS, CDR2 FQNEAQ, per germline. This CDR3 has 17 residues.

This clonotype was picked up many times. The CDR3 sequence is CASSFGGGEQYF. DNA of the CDR3: TGTGCCAGCAGCTTCGGGGGTGGCGAGCAGTACTTC. J is TRBJ2-7 and V is TRBV7-9; D possibly corresponds to TRBD2 (6 bases). V lost 3 bases and J 6 bases, leaving 9 bases between the germline ends. The germline V gene encodes CDR1 SEHNR and CDR2 FQNEAQ (reference sequence). This CDR3 is built from 12 residues.

The chain couples TRBV20-1 to TRBJ2-3; no firm D call. The CDR3 is 11 residues long. The germline V gene has CDR1 DFQATT and CDR2 SNEGSKA (reference sequence). V lost 5 bases and J 4 bases, leaving 7 bases between the germline ends. CDR3 DNA: TGCAGTGCTTCGATCGCAGATACGCAGTATTTT. Amino acids: CSASIADTQYF.

This clonotype has more than one count but fewer than ten. J is TRBJ2-2 and V is TRBV12-3 or TRBV12-4; 8 nucleotides match TRBD1. This CDR3 comprises 13 residues. The junction had 4 bases not matched to a gene; V was cut back by 6 bases and J by 7 bases. The CDR3: CASRRTGFGELFF. The DNA for the CDR3 is TGTGCCAGCAGAAGGACAGGGTTCGGGGAGCTGTTTTTT.

This clonotype showed up many times. The chain is built from TRBV5-6 and TRBJ1-2; D is unclear. The CDR3 is 13 amino acids. V was trimmed by 0 bases and J by 2 bases, leaving 5 bases between them. Germline CDR1 and CDR2: SGHDT and YYEEEE. This CDR3 reads CASSLGSNYGYTF. The CDR3 coding sequence is TGTGCCAGCAGCTTGGGCAGCAACTATGGCTACACCTTC.